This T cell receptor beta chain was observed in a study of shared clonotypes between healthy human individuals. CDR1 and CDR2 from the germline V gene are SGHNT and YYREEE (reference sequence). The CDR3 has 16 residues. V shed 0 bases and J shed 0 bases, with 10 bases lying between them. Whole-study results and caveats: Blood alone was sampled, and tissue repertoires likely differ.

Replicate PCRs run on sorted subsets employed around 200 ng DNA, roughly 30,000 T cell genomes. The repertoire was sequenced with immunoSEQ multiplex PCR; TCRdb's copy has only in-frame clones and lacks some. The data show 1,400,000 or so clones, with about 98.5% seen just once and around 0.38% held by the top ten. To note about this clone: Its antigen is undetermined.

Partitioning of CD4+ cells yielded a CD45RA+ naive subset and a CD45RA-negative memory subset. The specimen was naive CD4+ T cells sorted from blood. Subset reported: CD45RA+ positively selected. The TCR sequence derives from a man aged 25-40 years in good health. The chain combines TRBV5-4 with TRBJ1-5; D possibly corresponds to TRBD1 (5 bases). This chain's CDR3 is CASSLGGRYSNQPQHF. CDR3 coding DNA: TGTGCCAGCAGCTTGGGGGGACGGTATAGCAATCAGCCCCAGCATTTT.